This is a list of T cell receptor beta chains from one sample in a study of blood T cells in healthy people across ages. TCRdb passed the 5' RACE reads through MiXCR, listing each CDR3 protein once. The profile shows roughly 1,800,000 distinct CDR3 sequences, 49% of them singletons. The sample consisted of blood. The source of these receptors is a woman aged 35 to 49 in good health. Each CDR3 is given with its conserved first and last residue. D genes are given only for firm matches. The size field is filled for only some rows; it gives once, few, many or a size class.

v_call	clone_size	j_call	d_call	cdr3_nt	cdr3_aa
TRBV28	NA	TRBJ2-7	NA	TGTGCCAGCAGGGTGCACCAGGGGGGACCCTACGAGCAGTACTTC	CASRVHQGGPYEQYF
TRBV5-1	NA	TRBJ1-2	TRBD1	TGCGCCAGCAGCCTCGCCTCGGACAGGGGCTATGGCTACACCTTC	CASSLASDRGYGYTF
TRBV2	NA	TRBJ1-4	NA	TGTGCCAGCAATCAGTATAATGAAAAACTGTTTTTT	CASNQYNEKLFF
TRBV20-1	NA	TRBJ2-3	TRBD2	TGCAGTGCCCCGGGACTAGGAGACTCCGGGGCGAGCACAGATACGCAGTATTTT	CSAPGLGDSGASTDTQYF
TRBV6-5	NA	TRBJ2-5	TRBD1	TGTGCCAGCAGCAGGATGGACAGGGGGTTCCAAGAGACCCAGTACTTC	CASSRMDRGFQETQYF
TRBV28	NA	TRBJ1-5	NA	TGTGCCAGCAGTGGGCGGGCAGATCAGCCCCAGCATTTT	CASSGRADQPQHF
TRBV12-3/TRBV12-4	few	TRBJ2-3	NA	TGTGCCAGCAAATTTACTGCAGATACGCAGTATTTT	CASKFTADTQYF
TRBV29-1	few	TRBJ2-1	NA	TGCAGCGCCATCCAGGGTACGGGGAATGAGCAGTTCTTC	CSAIQGTGNEQFF
TRBV28	NA	TRBJ1-2	TRBD1	TGTGCCAGCAGTGGACCGACAGGGGAGTACTATGGCTACACCTTC	CASSGPTGEYYGYTF
TRBV20-1	few	TRBJ2-7	TRBD2	TGCAGTGCTAGAGAGTCGGCGGGGGGGAAATCCTACGAGCAGTACTTC	CSARESAGGKSYEQYF
TRBV29-1	NA	TRBJ1-5	NA	TGCAGCGTGGGACATCAAAATCAGCCCCAGCATTTT	CSVGHQNQPQHF
TRBV29-1	NA	TRBJ2-7	NA	TGCAGCGTTTACGGTCAGAGCTCCTACGAGCAGTACTTC	CSVYGQSSYEQYF
TRBV12-3/TRBV12-4	NA	TRBJ2-5	TRBD2	TGTGCCAGCAGCCGCGTTACTAGCGGGGGCAAGAAAGAGACCCAGTACTTC	CASSRVTSGGKKETQYF
TRBV20-1	NA	TRBJ1-3	NA	TGCAGTGCTAGAGATCGACGAACAACGTCTGGAAACACCATATATTTT	CSARDRRTTSGNTIYF
TRBV5-1	few	TRBJ2-5	NA	TGCGCCAGCAGCACGGGGACCCCACAAGAGACCCAGTACTTC	CASSTGTPQETQYF
TRBV4-3	few	TRBJ1-2	TRBD1	TGCGCCAGCAGCCAAGGGGGACAGTTAGATGGCTACACCTTC	CASSQGGQLDGYTF
TRBV27	many	TRBJ2-1	NA	TGTGCCAGCAGTCCCCCCGGGACCCCCTCCGCGTTCTTC	CASSPPGTPSAFF
TRBV15	few	TRBJ1-6	NA	TGTGCCACCAGCGGGGGTAATTCACCCCTCCACTTT	CATSGGNSPLHF
TRBV28	NA	TRBJ2-1	TRBD2	TGTGCCAGCAGTTCCGCCTTTGCGGGGGAGGCCTACAATGAGCAGTTCTTC	CASSSAFAGEAYNEQFF
TRBV20-1	NA	TRBJ1-5	NA	TGCAGTGCTAGTAACAGCAATCAGCCCCAGCATTTT	CSASNSNQPQHF
TRBV7-6	NA	TRBJ2-3	TRBD2	TGTGCCAGCAGCAAATCCGGGACTAGCGGTTTCGATACGCAGTATTTT	CASSKSGTSGFDTQYF
TRBV10-3	NA	TRBJ2-5	NA	TGTGCCATCAGTGAAAGTCTGGCAACTCAAGAGACCCAGTACTTC	CAISESLATQETQYF
TRBV20-1	NA	TRBJ2-7	NA	TGCAGTATGCTAGGGGTCAATGAGCAGTACTTC	CSMLGVNEQYF
TRBV15	NA	TRBJ2-5	NA	TGTGCCACCAGCACCGGCACAGATGAGCAGTACTTC	CATSTGTDEQYF
TRBV20-1	NA	TRBJ1-2	NA	TGCAGTGCTAAAACAGGGAATTATGGCTACACCTTC	CSAKTGNYGYTF
TRBV28	few	TRBJ2-1	NA	TGTGCCAGCAGTTCACCCCGGTTTTACAATGAGCAGTTCTTC	CASSSPRFYNEQFF
TRBV5-1	many	TRBJ2-7	NA	TGTGCTAGCAGCTTAGGACAGTACTACGAGCAGTACTTC	CASSLGQYYEQYF